The 11 T cell receptor beta chains below all came from one sample that was sequenced in a study of OX40 agonist ivuxolimab in advanced cancers. Sequencing used immunoSEQ multiplex PCR; TCRdb keeps in-frame clones, though not all of them. The sample records over 45,000 clones, more than 65% being singletons. The specimen comprised CD4+ or CD8+ T cells sorted from blood, sampled in a trial of the OX40 agonist ivuxolimab. The receptors derive from an adult with an advanced solid tumor such as melanoma, head and neck, liver or kidney cancer.

The chain employs TRBV5-4 and TRBJ2-5, with 16 bases identical to TRBD2. Trimming cost V 4 bases and J 1 base; bases outside gene matches: 10. The CDR3 consists of 19 residues. Germline CDR1 and CDR2: SGHNT and YYREEE (reference sequence). DNA for the CDR3: TGTGCCAGCAGCCAAAGGGGACTAGCGGGGGGGCCGCGCCAAGAGACCCAGTACTTC. Translation gives CASSQRGLAGGPRQETQYF.

V usage is TRBV6-1 and J usage is TRBJ1-5; D unresolved. The V gene lost 3 bases and the J gene lost 1 base, with 1 base spanning the gap. The CDR3 totals 12 residues. Germline assignment: CDR1 MNHNS and CDR2 SASEGT. The CDR3 here is CASSDSNQPQHF. DNA of the CDR3: TGTGCCAGCAGTGACAGCAATCAGCCCCAGCATTTT.

This clone was seen a few times. The chain links TRBV12-5 to TRBJ2-7; no clear D. The CDR3 extends over 12 amino acids. Germline-derived CDR1 and CDR2 are LGHNT and FRNRAP. Trimming took 2 bases from V and 5 from J, leaving 7 bases between them. The CDR3 sequence: CASGLRSDEQYF. CDR3 nucleotide sequence: TGTGCTAGTGGTTTGCGGTCGGACGAGCAGTACTTC.

The chain joins TRBV5-3 to TRBJ1-2; 7 positions agree with TRBD1. TRBV5-3 carries the ORF label, with uncertain function. The CDR3 is 14 amino acids. Trimming took 8 bases from V and 7 from J; bases not matched to a gene: 14. CDR3 nucleotides: TGTGCCAGCAGCCCTGCCGTCAGGGGGGCTGGCTACACCTTC. This codes for CASSPAVRGAGYTF.

The table lists this clone with a few counts. The chain recombines TRBV7-9 with TRBJ2-5; a possible D gene is TRBD2 (6 bases). This CDR3 spans 15 amino acids. Trimming shortened V by 5 bases and J by 0 bases, and 13 bases separated the two germline ends. Germline CDR1 is SEHNR and CDR2 is FQNEAQ (reference sequence). The DNA for the CDR3 is TGTGCCAGCAGCCGGGGGTCGAGGTACCAAGAGACCCAGTACTTC. Its translation is CASSRGSRYQETQYF.

The rearrangement uses TRBV7-9 and TRBJ2-7; no firm D call. Trimming removed 7 bases from V and 6 bases from J, with 19 bases in between. The CDR3 loop spans 14 amino acids. Germline V gene data show CDR1 as SEHNR and CDR2 as FQNEAQ (reference sequence). In DNA, the CDR3 is TGTGCCAGCATGGCGGCGCCGGATAAGGGCGAGCAGTACTTC. This sequence encodes CASMAAPDKGEQYF.

The chain couples TRBV5-4 to TRBJ1-2, with D possibly being TRBD1 (5 bases). The V gene's germline CDR1 is SGHNT and CDR2 YYREEE (reference sequence). The ends were cut back, 4 bases at V and 8 bases at J, with 18 bases in the middle. CDR3 length equals 14 residues. CDR3 sequence (DNA): TGTGCCAGCAGCCAGGCCGGGTCCGAGGGGGGCTACACCTTC. This encodes CASSQAGSEGGYTF. The full variable domain, in which reference TRBV5-4 and TRBJ1-2 provide the parts outside the CDR3, is ETGVTQSPTHLIKTRGQQVTLRCSSQSGHNTVSWYQQALGQGPQFIFQYYREEENGRGNFPPRFSGLQFPNYSSELNVNALELDDSALYLCASSQAGSEGGYTFGSGTRLTVV.

The rearrangement links TRBV5-5 to TRBJ1-2; 8 bases map to TRBD1. Germline CDR1 reads SGHKS; CDR2 reads YYEKEE (reference sequence). This CDR3 comprises 15 residues. V lost 4 bases, J lost 7 bases, and 12 bases stayed unmatched. CDR3 sequence reads: CASSNPNQGARGYTF. The CDR3 DNA reads as TGTGCCAGCAGCAACCCCAACCAGGGGGCGCGTGGCTACACCTTC.

The chain employs TRBV27 and TRBJ2-1, with TRBD2 as a possible D gene (6 bases). This CDR3 has 13 amino acids. The germline V gene encodes CDR1 MNHEY and CDR2 SMNVEV (reference sequence). Trimming left V 8 bases short and J 3 bases short, with 11 bases between. DNA for the CDR3: TGTGCCAGCCGTCCGGGGGTCTACAATGAGCAGTTCTTC. This codes for CASRPGVYNEQFF.

The chain joins TRBV7-2 to TRBJ2-2; 11 bases agree with TRBD2. V lost 5 bases, J lost 1 base, and 3 bases stayed unmatched. This CDR3 is built from 16 residues. CDR1 and CDR2 from the germline V gene are SGHTA and FQGNSA. The CDR3 reads CASSGGLAGNTGELFF. The DNA of the CDR3 is TGTGCCAGCAGCGGCGGACTAGCGGGGAACACCGGGGAGCTGTTTTTT.

The chain uses TRBV5-1 and TRBJ2-5; 7 bases agree with TRBD1. Germline assignment: CDR1 SGHRS and CDR2 YFSETQ. J was trimmed by 3 bases and V by 4 bases; bases with no gene match: 9. The CDR3 length is 15 residues. Written as DNA, the CDR3 is TGCGCCAGCAGCCCCGACAGGGACCTCAAAGAGACCCAGTACTTC. It codes for CASSPDRDLKETQYF.